Described below is a single T cell receptor beta chain sequence and its context. Original processing methods: Scientists estimated how many nucleated cells there were by amplifying reference gene primers. This table comes from immunoSEQ multiplex PCR, and its TCRdb copy is limited to in-frame clones, with some not included. The V and J calls and clone size come from that table; D and trimming were worked out from the DNA. The table records about 310,000 clones, nearly 90% of them present only once. CDR1 is MGHDK and CDR2 is SYGVNS in the germline V gene. The CDR3 has 13 residues. V lost 4 bases to trimming and J lost 8 bases, with 11 bases between them. This sample stems from a study of blood T cell repertoires in COVID-19. Turning to the study itself: In each case, the material was cDNA or gDNA derived from T cells, B-cell-depleted T cells, or PBMCs.

Seattle patients were enrolled during active infection and followed longitudinally. The receptor's source is a woman aged 40 to 50 with COVID-19, enrolled during active disease. V is TRBV25-1 and J is TRBJ2-2; D remains unclear. Sequenced: peripheral blood. The DNA of the CDR3 is TGTGCCAGCAGTGCCCCCTTTAGAGGGGAGCTGTTTTTT. Its translation is CASSAPFRGELFF.